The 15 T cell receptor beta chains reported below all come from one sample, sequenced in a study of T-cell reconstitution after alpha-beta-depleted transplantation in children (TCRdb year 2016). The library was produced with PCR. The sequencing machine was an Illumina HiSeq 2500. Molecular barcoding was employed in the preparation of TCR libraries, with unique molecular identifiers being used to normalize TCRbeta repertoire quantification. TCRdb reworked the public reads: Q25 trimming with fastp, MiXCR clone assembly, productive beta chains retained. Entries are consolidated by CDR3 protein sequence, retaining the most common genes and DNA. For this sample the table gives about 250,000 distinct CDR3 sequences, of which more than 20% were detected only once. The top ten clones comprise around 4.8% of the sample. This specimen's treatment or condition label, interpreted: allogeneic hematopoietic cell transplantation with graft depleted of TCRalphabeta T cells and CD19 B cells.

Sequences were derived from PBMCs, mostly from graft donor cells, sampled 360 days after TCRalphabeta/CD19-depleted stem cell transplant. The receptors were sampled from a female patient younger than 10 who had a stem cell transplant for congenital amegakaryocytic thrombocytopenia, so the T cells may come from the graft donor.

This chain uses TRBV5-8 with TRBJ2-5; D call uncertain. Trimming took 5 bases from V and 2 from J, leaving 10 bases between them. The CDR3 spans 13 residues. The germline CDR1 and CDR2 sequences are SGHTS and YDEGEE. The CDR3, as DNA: TGTGCCAGCAGAGGACGGGCACAAGAGACCCAGTACTTC. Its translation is CASRGRAQETQYF.

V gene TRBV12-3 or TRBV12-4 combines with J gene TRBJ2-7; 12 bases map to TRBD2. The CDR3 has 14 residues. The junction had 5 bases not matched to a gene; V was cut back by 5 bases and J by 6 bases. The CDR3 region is CASSVTSGSGEQYF. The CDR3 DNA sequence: TGTGCCAGCAGTGTGACTAGCGGGAGCGGCGAGCAGTACTTC.

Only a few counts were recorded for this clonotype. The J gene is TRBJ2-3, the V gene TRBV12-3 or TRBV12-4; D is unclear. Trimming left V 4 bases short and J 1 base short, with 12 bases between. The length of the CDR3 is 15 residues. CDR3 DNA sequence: TGTGCCAGCAGTTCTTCTATTAACCGCACAGATACGCAGTATTTT. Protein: CASSSSINRTDTQYF.

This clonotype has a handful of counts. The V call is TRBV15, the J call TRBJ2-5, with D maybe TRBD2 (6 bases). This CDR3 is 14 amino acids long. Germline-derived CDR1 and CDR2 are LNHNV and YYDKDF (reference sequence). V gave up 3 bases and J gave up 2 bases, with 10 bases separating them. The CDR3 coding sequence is TGTGCCACCAGCAGGGAGCGGGTACAAGAGACCCAGTACTTC. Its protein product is CATSRERVQETQYF.

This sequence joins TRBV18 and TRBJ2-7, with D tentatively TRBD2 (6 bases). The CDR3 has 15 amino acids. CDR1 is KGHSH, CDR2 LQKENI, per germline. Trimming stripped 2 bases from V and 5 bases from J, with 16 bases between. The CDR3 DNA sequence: TGTGCCAGCTCACCAAGGGGCAGGGAGGTAAACGAGCAGTACTTC. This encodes CASSPRGREVNEQYF.

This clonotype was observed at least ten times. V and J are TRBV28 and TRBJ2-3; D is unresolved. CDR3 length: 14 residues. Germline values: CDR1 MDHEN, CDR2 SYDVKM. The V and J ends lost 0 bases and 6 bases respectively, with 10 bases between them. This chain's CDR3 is CASSLWQKEDTQYF. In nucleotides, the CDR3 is TGTGCCAGCAGTTTATGGCAGAAAGAGGATACGCAGTATTTT.

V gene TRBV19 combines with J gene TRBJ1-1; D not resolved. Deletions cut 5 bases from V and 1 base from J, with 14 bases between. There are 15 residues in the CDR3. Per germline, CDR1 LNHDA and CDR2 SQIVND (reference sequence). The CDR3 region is CASSLGSGPNTEAFF. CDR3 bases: TGTGCCAGTAGTCTGGGGAGTGGCCCGAACACTGAAGCTTTCTTT. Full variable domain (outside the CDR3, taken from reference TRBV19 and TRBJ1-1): DGGITQSPKYLFRKEGQNVTLSCEQNLNHDAMYWYRQDPGQGLRLIYYSQIVNDFQKGDIAEGYSVSREKKESFPLTVTSAQKNPTAFYLCASSLGSGPNTEAFFGQGTRLTVV.

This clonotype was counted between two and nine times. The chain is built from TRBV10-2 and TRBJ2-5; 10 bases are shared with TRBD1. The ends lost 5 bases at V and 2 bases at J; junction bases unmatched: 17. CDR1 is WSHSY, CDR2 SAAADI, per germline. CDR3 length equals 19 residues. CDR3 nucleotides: TGCGCCAGCAGTTACCCCCGGGACAGGGGCGGTGGGATTCAAGAGACCCAGTACTTC. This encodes CASSYPRDRGGGIQETQYF.

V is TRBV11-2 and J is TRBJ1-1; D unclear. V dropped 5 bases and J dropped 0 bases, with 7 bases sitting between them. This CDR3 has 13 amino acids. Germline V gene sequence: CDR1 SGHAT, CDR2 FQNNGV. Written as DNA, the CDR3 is TGTGCCAGCAGCACATACCTGAACACTGAAGCTTTCTTT. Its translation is CASSTYLNTEAFF. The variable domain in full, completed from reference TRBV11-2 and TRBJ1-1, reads EAGVAQSPRYKIIEKRQSVAFWCNPISGHATLYWYQQILGQGPKLLIQFQNNGVVDDSQLPKDRFSAERLKGVDSTLKIQPAKLEDSAVYLCASSTYLNTEAFFGQGTRLTVV.

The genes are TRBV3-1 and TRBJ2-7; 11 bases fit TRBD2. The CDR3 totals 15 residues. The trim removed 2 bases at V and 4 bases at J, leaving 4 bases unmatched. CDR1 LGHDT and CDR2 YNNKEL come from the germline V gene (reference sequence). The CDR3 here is CASSQIAGGRYEQYF. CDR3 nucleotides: TGTGCCAGCAGCCAAATAGCGGGAGGGCGATACGAGCAGTACTTC.

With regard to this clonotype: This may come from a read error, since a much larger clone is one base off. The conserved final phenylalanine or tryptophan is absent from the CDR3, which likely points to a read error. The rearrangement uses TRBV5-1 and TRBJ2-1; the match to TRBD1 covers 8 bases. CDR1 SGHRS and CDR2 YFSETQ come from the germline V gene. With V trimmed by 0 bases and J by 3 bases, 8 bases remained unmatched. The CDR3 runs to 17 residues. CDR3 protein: CASSLAPRTGSYNEQFL. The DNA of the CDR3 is TGCGCCAGCAGCTTGGCCCCCCGGACAGGGAGCTACAATGAGCAGTTCCTC.

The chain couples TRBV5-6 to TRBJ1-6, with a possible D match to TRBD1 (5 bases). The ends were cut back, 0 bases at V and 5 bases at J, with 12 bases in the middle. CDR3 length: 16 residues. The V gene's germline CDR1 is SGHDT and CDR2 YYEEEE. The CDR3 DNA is TGTGCCAGCAGCTTGGTCACCAGGGCTGATAATTCACCCCTCCACTTT. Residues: CASSLVTRADNSPLHF.

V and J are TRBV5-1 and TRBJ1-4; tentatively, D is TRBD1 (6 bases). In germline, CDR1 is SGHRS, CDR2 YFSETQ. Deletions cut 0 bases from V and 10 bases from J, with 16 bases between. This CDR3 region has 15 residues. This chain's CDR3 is CASSLDANRAGKLFF. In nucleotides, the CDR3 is TGCGCCAGCAGCTTGGACGCTAACAGGGCAGGAAAACTGTTTTTT.

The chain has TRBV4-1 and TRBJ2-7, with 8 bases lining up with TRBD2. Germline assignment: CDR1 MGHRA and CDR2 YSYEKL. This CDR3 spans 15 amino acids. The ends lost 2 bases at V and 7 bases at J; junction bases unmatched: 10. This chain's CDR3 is CASSQLSGGAAEQYF. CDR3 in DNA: TGCGCCAGCAGCCAATTGAGCGGGGGAGCCGCAGAGCAGTACTTC.

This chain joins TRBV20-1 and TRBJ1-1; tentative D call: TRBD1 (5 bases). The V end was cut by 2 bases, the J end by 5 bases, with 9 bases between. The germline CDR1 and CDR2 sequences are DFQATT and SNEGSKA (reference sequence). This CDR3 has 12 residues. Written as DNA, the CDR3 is TGCAGTGCTAGAACGGGGGGGACTGAAGCTTTCTTT. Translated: CSARTGGTEAFF.